The text below deals with one TCR beta chain. Its antigen is currently unknown. Clones were read by immunoSEQ multiplex PCR, and TCRdb kept only the in-frame ones, dropping some. The sample lists approximately 70,000 clones; approximately 85% were seen once. These data originate in a study of OX40 agonist ivuxolimab in advanced cancers. In the study overall: Cancers in dose escalation were hepatocellular, melanoma, renal cell and head and neck. Three patients got partial responses; one had hepatocellular carcinoma and two had cutaneous melanoma.

Study results and caveats: Among the lowest peripheral clonal expansion occurred in 0.1-3.0 mg/kg partial responders.

Germline V gives CDR1 SGHTA, CDR2 FQGTGA. The trim removed 5 bases at V and 4 bases at J, leaving 7 bases unmatched. The CDR3 loop spans 15 amino acids. The sequencing used CD4+ or CD8+ T cells sorted from blood, collected in a trial of the OX40 agonist ivuxolimab. This TCR came from an adult with an advanced solid tumor such as melanoma, head and neck, liver or kidney cancer. The chain employs TRBV7-3 and TRBJ2-3, with 9 bases matching TRBD2. The CDR3 DNA follows: TGTGCCAGCAGCCCTCAGACTAGCGGCCCAGATACGCAGTATTTT. Amino acids: CASSPQTSGPDTQYF.